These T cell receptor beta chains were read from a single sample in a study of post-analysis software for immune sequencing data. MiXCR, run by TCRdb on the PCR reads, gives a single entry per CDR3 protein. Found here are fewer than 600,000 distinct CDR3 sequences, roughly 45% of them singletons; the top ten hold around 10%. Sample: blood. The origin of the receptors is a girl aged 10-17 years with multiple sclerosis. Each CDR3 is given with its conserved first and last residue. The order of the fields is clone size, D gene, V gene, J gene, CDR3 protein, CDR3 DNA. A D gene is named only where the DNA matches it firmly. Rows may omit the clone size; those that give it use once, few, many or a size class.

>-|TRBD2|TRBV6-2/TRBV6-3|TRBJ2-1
CASSYLAGVYHEQFF
TGTGCCAGCAGTTACTTAGCGGGAGTTTACCATGAGCAGTTCTTC
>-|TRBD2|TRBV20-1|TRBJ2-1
CSASVSGSSASAYNEQFF
TGCAGTGCTAGCGTTAGCGGGAGTTCGGCTTCCGCCTACAATGAGCAGTTCTTC
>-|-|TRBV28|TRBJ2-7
CASSLTRDPYEQYF
TGTGCCAGCAGTTTAACCAGGGATCCCTACGAGCAGTACTTC
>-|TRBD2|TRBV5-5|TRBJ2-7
CASSLVLAASYEQYF
TGTGCCAGCAGCTTGGTACTAGCGGCCTCCTACGAGCAGTACTTC
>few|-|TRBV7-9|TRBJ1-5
CASSLAGTQTAEPQHF
TGTGCCAGCAGCTTAGCGGGGACGCAGACGGCCGAGCCCCAGCATTTT
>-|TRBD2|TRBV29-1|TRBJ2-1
CSVDPSGSPNEQFF
TGCAGCGTTGACCCTAGCGGGAGTCCTAATGAGCAGTTCTTC
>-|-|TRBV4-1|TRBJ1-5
CASSQESSGSQPQHF
TGCGCCAGCAGCCAAGAGAGTTCGGGGAGTCAGCCCCAGCATTTT
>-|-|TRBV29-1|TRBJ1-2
CSGRDSGENEAGYTF
TGCAGCGGGCGGGACTCGGGGGAGAATGAGGCAGGCTACACCTTC
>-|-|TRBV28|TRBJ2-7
CASRPGGSGGLTAYEQYF
TGTGCCAGCCGACCAGGGGGGAGCGGCGGACTAACAGCCTACGAGCAGTACTTC
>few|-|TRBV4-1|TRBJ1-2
CASSQDSRGNYGYTF
TGCGCCAGCAGCCAAGATAGCAGGGGTAACTATGGCTACACCTTC
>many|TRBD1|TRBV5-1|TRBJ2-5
CASSPRVDRRGETQYF
TGCGCCAGCAGCCCTCGAGTGGACAGGCGAGGGGAGACCCAGTACTTC
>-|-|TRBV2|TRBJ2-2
CASSEARTGELFF
TGTGCCAGCAGTGAGGCGAGGACCGGGGAGCTGTTTTTT
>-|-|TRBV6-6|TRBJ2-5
CASRTQVGETQYF
TGTGCCAGCAGAACACAGGTGGGAGAGACCCAGTACTTC
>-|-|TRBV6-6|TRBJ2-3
CASSYRGPTDTQYF
TGTGCCAGCAGTTACCGTGGGCCCACAGATACGCAGTATTTT
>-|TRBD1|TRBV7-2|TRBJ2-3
CASSSSQGAADTQYF
TGTGCCAGCAGCTCTTCACAGGGGGCGGCAGATACGCAGTATTTT
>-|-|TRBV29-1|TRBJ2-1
CSAYSDEQFF
TGCAGCGCCTATAGCGATGAGCAGTTCTTC
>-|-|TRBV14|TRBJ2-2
CASSQVTDYTGELFF
TGTGCCAGCAGCCAAGTGACAGACTACACCGGGGAGCTGTTTTTT